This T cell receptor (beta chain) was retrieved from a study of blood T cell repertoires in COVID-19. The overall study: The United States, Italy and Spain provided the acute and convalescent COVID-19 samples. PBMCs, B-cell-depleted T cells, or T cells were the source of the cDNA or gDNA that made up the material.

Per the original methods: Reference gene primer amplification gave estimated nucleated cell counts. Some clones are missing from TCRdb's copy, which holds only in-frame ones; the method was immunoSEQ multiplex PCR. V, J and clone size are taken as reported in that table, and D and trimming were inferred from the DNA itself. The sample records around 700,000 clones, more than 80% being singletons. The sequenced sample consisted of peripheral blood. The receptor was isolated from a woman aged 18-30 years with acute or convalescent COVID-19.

The CDR3 protein is CASSLEPRYAEAFF. The CDR3 DNA reads TGCGCCAGCAGTTTAGAGCCAAGATACGCTGAAGCTTTCTTT. This rearrangement joins TRBV5-1 to TRBJ1-1; D gene ambiguous. CDR1 is SGHRS, CDR2 YFSETQ, per germline. V gave up 5 bases and J gave up 6 bases, with 17 bases separating them. The CDR3 covers 14 residues.